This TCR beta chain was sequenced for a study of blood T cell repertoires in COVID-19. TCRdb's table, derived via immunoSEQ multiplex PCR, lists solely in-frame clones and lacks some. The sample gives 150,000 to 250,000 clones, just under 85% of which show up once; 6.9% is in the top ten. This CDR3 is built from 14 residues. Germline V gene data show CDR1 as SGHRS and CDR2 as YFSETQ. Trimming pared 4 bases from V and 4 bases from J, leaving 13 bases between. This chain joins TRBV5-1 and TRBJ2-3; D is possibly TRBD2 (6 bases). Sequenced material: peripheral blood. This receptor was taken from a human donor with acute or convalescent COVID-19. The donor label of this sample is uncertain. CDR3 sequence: CASSRVGSPDTQYF. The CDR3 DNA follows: TGCGCCAGCAGCCGTGTCGGGAGCCCAGATACGCAGTATTTT.